The T cell receptor beta chain under discussion was sequenced for a study of CD8 T cells in ankylosing spondylitis (TCRdb year 2017). About the full investigation: The study profiled T cell receptor beta repertoires in healthy donors and ankylosing spondylitis patients to find disease-linked TCR variants. Peripheral blood was sampled, and synovial fluid was also collected from ankylosing spondylitis patients. The whole study cohort included 95 to 130 healthy donors and around 24 ankylosing spondylitis patients. Here is what the overall study found, with its caveats: According to the report, matched synovial fluid samples from ankylosing spondylitis patients were significantly enriched for the disease-linked clones. A TCR beta motif of several highly homologous amino acid variants appeared characteristic of blood from ankylosing spondylitis patients. Some TCR beta motif variants had previously been reported in synovial fluid and blood of reactive arthritis patients, which suggested common disease-initiation mechanisms. The disease-linked clones had a CD8+ phenotype and were found at relatively low frequencies in peripheral blood.

The data were produced on an Illumina HiSeq 2500. Quantitative 5'-RACE with molecular barcodes was the method used to prepare the TCR beta libraries. On the authors' methods: To identify disease-linked TCR variants, a new computational method was used, one built on a probabilistic model of VDJ rearrangement. TCRdb itself trimmed the public reads at Q25 with fastp, ran MiXCR and retained productive beta chains. Records with the same CDR3 protein are collapsed into one entry carrying the most frequent genes and DNA. The V and J calls follow TCRdb's processing rather than the paper's. This sample holds 200,000 to 250,000 distinct CDR3 sequences; about 7% were observed only once. The ten biggest clones cover approximately 15% of the sample. This clonotype was seen many times. The antigen it recognizes is unknown. Base qualities are not provided; no much larger clone lies one nucleotide away. The germline V gene (reference sequence) yields SEHNR for CDR1 and FQNEAQ for CDR2. The CDR3 runs 15 residues from the cysteine to the phenylalanine. Only the CDR3 DNA stays, 45 bases, in frame from base 1. Trimming takes 2 bases from V and 4 bases from J, and the germline ends sit 14 bases apart.

Sequenced input: blood, either unsorted or a sorted T cell fraction (not recorded which). This clonotype was obtained from a male donor with ankylosing spondylitis. The rearranged chain carries TRBV7-9 and TRBJ1-2; no confident D gene assignment can be made. The sequenced DNA is TGTGCCAGCAGCTTAAGCGGGAGCAATGGCTATGGCTACACCTTC. It is translated as CASSLSGSNGYGYTF.